Listed below are T cell receptor beta chains from one sample, sequenced in a study of OX40 agonist ivuxolimab in advanced cancers. Produced via immunoSEQ multiplex PCR; TCRdb's table is partial and in-frame only. The table lists 55,000 to 90,000 clones, around 88% of them singletons. The sample consisted of CD4+ or CD8+ T cells sorted from blood, taken in a trial of the OX40 agonist ivuxolimab. These receptors came from an adult with an advanced solid tumor such as melanoma, head and neck, liver or kidney cancer. The CDR3 runs from the conserved cysteine through the conserved F or W. A D gene is named only where the DNA matches it firmly. Clone size, where shown, is once, few, many, or a class for clones that have expanded.

D gene	V gene	clone size	J gene	CDR3 protein	CDR3 DNA
-	TRBV6-6	few	TRBJ1-5	CASSYSGSNQPQHF	TGTGCCAGCAGTTACTCTGGGAGCAATCAGCCCCAGCATTTT
TRBD2	TRBV11-2	-	TRBJ2-3	CASSGSASGADTQYF	TGTGCCAGCAGCGGGTCGGCTAGCGGGGCAGATACGCAGTATTTT
TRBD1	TRBV7-9	few	TRBJ1-3	CASSLSTGDSGNTIYF	TGTGCCAGCAGCTTAAGCACAGGGGACTCTGGAAACACCATATATTTT
-	TRBV7-2	few	TRBJ1-6	CASSLRQNNNSPLHF	TGTGCCAGCAGCTTACGACAGAACAATAATTCACCCCTCCACTTT
TRBD1	TRBV7-9	once	TRBJ2-1	CASSPALQGDEQFF	TGTGCCAGCAGCCCTGCTTTGCAGGGGGATGAGCAGTTCTTC
TRBD2	TRBV5-1	-	TRBJ2-3	CASSLTSGRPTDTQYF	TGCGCCAGCAGCCTGACTAGCGGAAGACCCACAGATACGCAGTATTTT
TRBD1	TRBV7-2	-	TRBJ2-1	CASSLASTTGDEQFF	TGTGCCAGCAGCTTAGCCTCAACGACAGGGGATGAGCAGTTCTTC
-	TRBV5-6	-	TRBJ1-4	CASSHKSGAKNEKLFF	TGTGCCAGCAGCCACAAATCGGGGGCCAAGAATGAAAAACTGTTTTTT
-	TRBV11-2	-	TRBJ2-1	CASSLVGGAYNEQFF	TGTGCCAGCAGCTTAGTCGGCGGAGCCTACAATGAGCAGTTCTTC
-	TRBV14	once	TRBJ1-1	CASSQDLKENTEAFF	TGTGCCAGCAGCCAAGATCTCAAAGAGAACACTGAAGCTTTCTTT
-	TRBV10-3	-	TRBJ2-3	CAKTRFGADTQYF	TGTGCCAAAACCAGATTTGGAGCAGATACGCAGTATTTT
TRBD2	TRBV5-5	once	TRBJ2-5	CASSLSGGGETQYF	TGTGCCAGCAGCCTGAGCGGGGGCGGAGAGACCCAGTACTTC
-	TRBV15	-	TRBJ2-1	CATSRARDFVNNEQFF	TGTGCCACCAGCAGAGCCAGGGATTTTGTTAACAATGAGCAGTTCTTC
-	TRBV30	-	TRBJ1-6	CAQRGRGDSPLHF	TGTGCCCAGAGGGGTAGGGGGGATTCACCCCTCCACTTT
-	TRBV21-1	-	TRBJ2-2	CASSTRQGAGELFF	TGTGCCAGCAGCACCCGACAGGGGGCCGGGGAGCTGTTTTTT
TRBD1	TRBV19	-	TRBJ2-4	CASSIGRGSIQYF	TGTGCCAGTAGTATCGGCAGGGGGTCCATTCAGTACTTC
-	TRBV5-1	-	TRBJ2-5	CASSTGGGEETQYF	TGCGCCAGCAGCACAGGAGGGGGGGAAGAGACCCAGTACTTC
TRBD1	TRBV5-1	-	TRBJ1-5	CASRGQEGQPQHF	TGCGCCAGCAGAGGACAGGAGGGTCAGCCCCAGCATTTT
TRBD2	TRBV5-1	once	TRBJ2-1	CASSLPAGGYNEQFF	TGCGCCAGCAGCTTGCCAGCGGGGGGATACAATGAGCAGTTCTTC
-	TRBV5-1	-	TRBJ1-5	CASSPGGTEHQPQHF	TGCGCCAGCAGCCCGGGTGGGACGGAACATCAGCCCCAGCATTTT
-	TRBV7-9	-	TRBJ1-4	CASSLGSGTLNEKLFF	TGTGCCAGCAGCTTAGGGTCCGGGACCCTTAATGAAAAACTGTTTTTT
-	TRBV6-6	-	TRBJ1-2	CASHRADHLDGYTF	TGTGCCAGCCACCGGGCCGACCATCTCGATGGCTACACCTTC
-	TRBV27	-	TRBJ1-2	CASSLSRVSRGYTF	TGTGCCAGCAGTTTATCCAGGGTCAGTCGGGGCTACACCTTC